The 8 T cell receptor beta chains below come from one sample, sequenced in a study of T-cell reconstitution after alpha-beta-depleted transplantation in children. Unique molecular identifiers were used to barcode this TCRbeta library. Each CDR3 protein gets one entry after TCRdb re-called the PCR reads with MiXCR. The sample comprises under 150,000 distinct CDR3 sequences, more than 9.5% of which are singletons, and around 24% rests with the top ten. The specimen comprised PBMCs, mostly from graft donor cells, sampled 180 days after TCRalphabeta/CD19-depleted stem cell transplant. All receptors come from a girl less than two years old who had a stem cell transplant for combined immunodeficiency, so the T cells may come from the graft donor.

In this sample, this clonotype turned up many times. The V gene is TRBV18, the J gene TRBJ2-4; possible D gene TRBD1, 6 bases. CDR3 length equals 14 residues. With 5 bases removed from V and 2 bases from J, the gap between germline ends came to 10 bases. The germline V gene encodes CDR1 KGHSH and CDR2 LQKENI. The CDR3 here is CASSYRVTKNIQYF. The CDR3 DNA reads TGTGCCAGCTCATACAGGGTAACCAAAAACATTCAGTACTTC.

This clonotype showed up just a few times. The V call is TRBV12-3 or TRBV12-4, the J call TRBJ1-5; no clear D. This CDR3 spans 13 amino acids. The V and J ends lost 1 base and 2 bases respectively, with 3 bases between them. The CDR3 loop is CASSLERNQPQHF. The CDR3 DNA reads TGTGCCAGCAGTTTAGAACGCAATCAGCCCCAGCATTTT.

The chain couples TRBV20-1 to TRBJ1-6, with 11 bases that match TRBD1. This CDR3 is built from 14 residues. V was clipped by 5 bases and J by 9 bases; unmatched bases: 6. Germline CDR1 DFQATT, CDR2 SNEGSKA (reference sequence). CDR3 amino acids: CSAPRGQGGSPLHF. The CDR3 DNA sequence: TGCAGTGCTCCCCGGGGACAGGGGGGTTCACCCCTCCACTTT.

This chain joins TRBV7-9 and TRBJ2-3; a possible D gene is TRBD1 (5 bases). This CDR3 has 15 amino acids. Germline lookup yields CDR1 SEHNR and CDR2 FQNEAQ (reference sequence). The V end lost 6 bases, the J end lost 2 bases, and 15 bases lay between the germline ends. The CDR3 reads CASSNGHGITDTQYF. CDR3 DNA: TGTGCCAGCAGTAACGGACACGGTATCACAGATACGCAGTATTTT.

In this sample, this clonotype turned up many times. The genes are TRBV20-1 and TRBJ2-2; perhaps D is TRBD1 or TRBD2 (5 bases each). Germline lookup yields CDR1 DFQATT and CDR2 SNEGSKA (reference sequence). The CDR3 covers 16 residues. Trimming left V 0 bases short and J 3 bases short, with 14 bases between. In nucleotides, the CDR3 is TGCAGTGCTAGAGATTGGAGAGGGGCCCACACCGGGGAGCTGTTTTTT. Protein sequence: CSARDWRGAHTGELFF.

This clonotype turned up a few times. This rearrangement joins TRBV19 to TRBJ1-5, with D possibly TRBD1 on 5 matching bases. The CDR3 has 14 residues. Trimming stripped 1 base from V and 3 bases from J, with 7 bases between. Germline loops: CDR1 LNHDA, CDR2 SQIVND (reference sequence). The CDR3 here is CASSIGGYNQPQHF. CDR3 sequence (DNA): TGTGCCAGTAGTATAGGGGGCTACAATCAGCCCCAGCATTTT.

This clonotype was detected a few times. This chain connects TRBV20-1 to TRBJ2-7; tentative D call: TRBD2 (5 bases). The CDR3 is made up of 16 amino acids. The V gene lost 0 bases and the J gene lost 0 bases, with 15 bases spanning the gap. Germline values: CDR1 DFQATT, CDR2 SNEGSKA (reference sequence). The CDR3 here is CSAREEAWPSSYEQYF. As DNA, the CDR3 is TGCAGTGCTAGAGAGGAGGCATGGCCAAGCTCCTACGAGCAGTACTTC.

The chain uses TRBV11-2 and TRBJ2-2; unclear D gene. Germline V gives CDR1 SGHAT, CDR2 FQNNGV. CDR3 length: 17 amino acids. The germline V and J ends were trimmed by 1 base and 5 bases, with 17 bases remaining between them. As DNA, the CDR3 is TGTGCCAGCAGCTTAGGTCCCTTCTTTTTTGATACCGGGGAGCTGTTTTTT. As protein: CASSLGPFFFDTGELFF.